These T cell receptor beta chains were read from a single sample in a study of identical twins. A single record per CDR3 protein comes from TCRdb applying MiXCR to the 5' RACE reads. The sample consists of 650,000 to 800,000 distinct CDR3 sequences, over 8.5% of them appearing once. This same sample was also part of a study on yellow fever vaccine responses in identical twins.

The sample comprised PBMCs. These receptors originate from a woman aged 18-29 years in good health. The CDR3 runs from the conserved cysteine through the conserved F or W. D genes are given only for firm matches. Clone size is given for some rows only: seen once, a few or many times, or a class if the clone is expanded.

- - TRBJ2-1 TRBV12-3/TRBV12-4 TGTGCCAGCAGCAACTTGAACTACAATGAGCAGTTCTTC CASSNLNYNEQFF
- TRBD1 TRBJ1-1 TRBV7-8 TGTGCCAGCAGCCTGGGACAGGGAACGGGCACTGAAGCTTTCTTT CASSLGQGTGTEAFF
- TRBD2 TRBJ2-3 TRBV5-1 TGCGCCAGCAGCTTAGCGGGAAAATTAGATACGCATTATTTT CASSLAGKLDTHYF
few - TRBJ1-4 TRBV29-1 TGCAGCGCCCGACGCGGGGTCATCGATGAAAAACTGTTTTTT CSARRGVIDEKLFF
many TRBD2 TRBJ2-7 TRBV10-3 TGTGCCATCAACTCGGGGGGACCTACAGAGCAGTACTTC CAINSGGPTEQYF
many - TRBJ2-7 TRBV12-3/TRBV12-4 TGTGCCAGCAGTTCTTACGAGGAGCAGTACTTC CASSSYEEQYF
few TRBD1 TRBJ2-2 TRBV25-1 TGTGCCAGCAGTTCTCCCCGGACAGGGGACACCGGGGAGCTGTTTTTT CASSSPRTGDTGELFF
many TRBD1 TRBJ2-2 TRBV12-3/TRBV12-4 TGTGCCAGCAGACAGGGGGCAGGCACCGGGGAGCTGTTTTTT CASRQGAGTGELFF
many TRBD1 TRBJ2-7 TRBV29-1 TGCAGCGTTGGTGGGACAGGGGCGTACGAGCAGTACTTC CSVGGTGAYEQYF
- TRBD2 TRBJ2-1 TRBV28 TGTGCCAGCAGTTTATGGGGGGGGACTAGCGGGAGGGCGGAAAATGAGCAGTTCTTC CASSLWGGTSGRAENEQFF
- - TRBJ2-1 TRBV18 TGTGCCAGCTCACCATTAGAATCCTACAATGAGCAGTTCTTC CASSPLESYNEQFF
- - TRBJ2-3 TRBV15 TGTGCCACCAGCAAACTCCGGGACTCATACTCAGATACGCAGTATTTT CATSKLRDSYSDTQYF
few - TRBJ2-2 TRBV7-2 TGTGCCAGCAGCCGTGGTGGTAGCCCGAACACCGGGGAGCTGTTTTTT CASSRGGSPNTGELFF
many - TRBJ2-2 TRBV29-1 TGCAGCGTTGATCCAGGGTTGAACACCGGGGAGCTGTTTTTT CSVDPGLNTGELFF
few - TRBJ1-5 TRBV7-3 TGTGCCAGGAATGATCCGGGGCGTCCGGATCCCCAGCATTTT CARNDPGRPDPQHF
few - TRBJ2-7 TRBV28 TGTGCCAGCAGTGGGCCTTCTCAGCTCTACGAGCAGTACTTC CASSGPSQLYEQYF
few - TRBJ2-4 TRBV20-1 TGCAGTGCTGAAGCCAGATACAAAAACATTCAGTACTTC CSAEARYKNIQYF
few - TRBJ1-2 TRBV4-2 TGTGCCAGCAGCCACGGACAGCAACCTCTCTATGGCTACACCTTC CASSHGQQPLYGYTF
few - TRBJ1-1 TRBV15 TGTGCCACCAGCTTGGATAGGGCACCTGAAGCTTTCTTT CATSLDRAPEAFF
- TRBD1 TRBJ2-7 TRBV7-3 TGTGCCAGCAGCCCCAACAGGGGATACGAGCAGTACTTC CASSPNRGYEQYF
many - TRBJ1-4 TRBV3-1 TGTGCCAGCAGCCAAGAAGGACACCTTTTCCTCGGCGGGGAAAAACTGTTTTTT CASSQEGHLFLGGEKLFF
- - TRBJ1-1 TRBV6-2/TRBV6-3 TGTGCCAGCAGTTTCTTGGCTGAAGCTTTCTTT CASSFLAEAFF
- - TRBJ2-7 TRBV7-2 TGTGCCAGCAGCTTACAAACAGGAAAGCAGTACTTC CASSLQTGKQYF
many TRBD1 TRBJ2-2 TRBV7-2 TGTGCCAGCAGCCAGGGGGTAGCAGCGGATAACACCGGGGAGCTGTTTTTT CASSQGVAADNTGELFF
- - TRBJ1-1 TRBV5-1 TGCGCCAGCAGCTTTGCGGGACAACTGAACACTGAAGCTTTCTTT CASSFAGQLNTEAFF